The entry that follows covers one TCR beta chain sequence. Germline values: CDR1 ENHRY, CDR2 SYGVKD. J lost 10 bases, V lost 3 bases, and 10 bases had no gene match. The CDR3 is 14 amino acids. The data stem from a study of blood T cell repertoires in COVID-19. Across the study: T cells, B-cell-depleted T cells, or PBMCs supplied cDNA or gDNA.

The assay was immunoSEQ multiplex PCR, and TCRdb's table has in-frame clones only and misses some. The sample lists tens of thousands of clones, approximately 91% occurring once. Sequences were obtained from peripheral blood. The chain employs TRBV10-3 and TRBJ1-1; 8 positions match TRBD1. This receptor was identified in a man in his 60s with COVID-19, enrolled during active disease. CDR3 residues: CAISEFGQGRGAFF. The CDR3 bases are TGTGCCATCAGTGAATTTGGACAGGGAAGGGGAGCTTTCTTT.